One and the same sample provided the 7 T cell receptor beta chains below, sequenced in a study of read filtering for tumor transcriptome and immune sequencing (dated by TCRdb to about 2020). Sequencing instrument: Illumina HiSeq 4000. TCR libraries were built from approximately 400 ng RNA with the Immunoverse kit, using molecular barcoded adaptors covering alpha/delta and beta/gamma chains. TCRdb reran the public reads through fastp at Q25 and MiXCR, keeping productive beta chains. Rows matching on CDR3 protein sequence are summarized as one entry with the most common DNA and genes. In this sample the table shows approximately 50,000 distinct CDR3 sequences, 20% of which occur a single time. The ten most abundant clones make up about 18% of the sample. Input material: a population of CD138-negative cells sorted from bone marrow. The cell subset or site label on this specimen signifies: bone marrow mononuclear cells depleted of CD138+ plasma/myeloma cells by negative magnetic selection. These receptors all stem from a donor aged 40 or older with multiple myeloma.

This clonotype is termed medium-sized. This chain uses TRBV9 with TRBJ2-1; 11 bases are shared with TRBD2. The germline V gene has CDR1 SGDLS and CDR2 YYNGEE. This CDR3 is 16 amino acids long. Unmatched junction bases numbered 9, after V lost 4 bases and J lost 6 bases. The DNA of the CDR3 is TGTGCCAGCAGCCTTAGACTAGCGGGAAACCTCAATGAGCAGTTCTTC. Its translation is CASSLRLAGNLNEQFF.

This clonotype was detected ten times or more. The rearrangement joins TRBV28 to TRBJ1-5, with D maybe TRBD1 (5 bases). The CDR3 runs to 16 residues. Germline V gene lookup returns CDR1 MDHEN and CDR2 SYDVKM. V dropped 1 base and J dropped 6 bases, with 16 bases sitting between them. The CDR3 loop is CASSLLPGNDPQPQHF. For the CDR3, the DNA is TGTGCCAGCAGTTTATTACCAGGGAACGATCCTCAGCCCCAGCATTTT.

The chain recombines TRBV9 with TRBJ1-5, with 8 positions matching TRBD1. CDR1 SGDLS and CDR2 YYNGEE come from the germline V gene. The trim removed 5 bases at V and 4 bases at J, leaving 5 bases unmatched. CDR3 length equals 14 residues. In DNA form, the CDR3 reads TGTGCCAGCAGACCCCGGACAGGGAATCAGCCCCAGCATTTT. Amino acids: CASRPRTGNQPQHF. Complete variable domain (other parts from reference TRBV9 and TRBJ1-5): DSGVTQTPKHLITATGQRVTLRCSPRSGDLSVYWYQQSLDQGLQFLIQYYNGEERAKGNILERFSAQQFPDLHSELNLSSLELGDSALYFCASRPRTGNQPQHFGDGTRLSIL.

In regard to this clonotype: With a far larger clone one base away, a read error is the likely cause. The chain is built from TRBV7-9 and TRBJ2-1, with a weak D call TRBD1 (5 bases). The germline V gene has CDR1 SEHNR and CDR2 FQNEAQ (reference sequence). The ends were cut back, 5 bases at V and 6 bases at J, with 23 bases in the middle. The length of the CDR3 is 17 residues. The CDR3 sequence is CASSTGPRAVHRNEQFF. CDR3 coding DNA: TGTGCCAGCAGCACAGGCCCCCGGGCGGTCCATCGCAATGAGCAGTTCTTC.

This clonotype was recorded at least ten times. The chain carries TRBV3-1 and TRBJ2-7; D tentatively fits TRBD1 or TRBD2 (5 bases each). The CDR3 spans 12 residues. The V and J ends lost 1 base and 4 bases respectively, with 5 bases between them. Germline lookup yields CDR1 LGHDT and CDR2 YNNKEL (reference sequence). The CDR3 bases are TGTGCCAGCAGCCAAGGGGGGTACGAGCAGTACTTC. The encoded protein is CASSQGGYEQYF.

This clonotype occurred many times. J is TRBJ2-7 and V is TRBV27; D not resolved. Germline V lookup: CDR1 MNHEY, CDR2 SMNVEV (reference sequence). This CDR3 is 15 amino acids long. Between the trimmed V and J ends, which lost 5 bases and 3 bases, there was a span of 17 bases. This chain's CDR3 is CASSRHSLGVYEQYF. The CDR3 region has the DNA TGTGCCAGCAGTCGCCACAGCCTAGGAGTCTACGAGCAGTACTTC.

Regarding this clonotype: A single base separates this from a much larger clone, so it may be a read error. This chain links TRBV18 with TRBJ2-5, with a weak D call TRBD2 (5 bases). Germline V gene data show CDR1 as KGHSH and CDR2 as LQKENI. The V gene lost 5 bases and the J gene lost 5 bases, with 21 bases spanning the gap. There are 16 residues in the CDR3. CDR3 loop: CASSSSFDGPGETQYF. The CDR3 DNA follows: TGTGCCAGCTCATCCTCCTTCGATGGCCCGGGGGAGACCCAGTACTTC. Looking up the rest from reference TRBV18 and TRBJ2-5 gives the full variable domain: NAGVMQNPRHLVRRRGQEARLRCSPMKGHSHVYWYRQLPEEGLKFMVYLQKENIIDESGMPKERFSAEFPKEGPSILRIQQVVRGDSAAYFCASSSSFDGPGETQYFGPGTRLLVL.